The clone carrying this T cell receptor beta chain was observed once. The antigen is unknown. The sample is drawn from a study of cytomegalovirus exposure and HLA in healthy donors. Findings of the study overall: Per a later analysis, HLA-associated TCR beta chains showed more clonal expansion than other, equally common TCR beta chains. Associated with HLA alleles at 0.05 false discovery rate in a later analysis were fewer than 20,000 TCR beta sequences. Using the classifier, cytomegalovirus status was reportedly diagnosed with high specificity and sensitivity.

Primers for the PCR totalled 60 Vbeta and 13 Jbeta. TCRdb's table, derived via immunoSEQ multiplex PCR, lists solely in-frame clones and lacks some. This table has tens of thousands of clones, about four fifths appearing once. Trimming removed 4 bases from V and 7 bases from J; junction bases left unmatched: 11. CDR3 size: 15 residues. CDR1 SGHRS and CDR2 YFSETQ come from the germline V gene. The V gene is TRBV5-1, the J gene TRBJ1-2, with 9 bases that match TRBD1. The sequenced sample consisted of PBMCs. The TCR was taken from a woman in her 40s in good health and CMV-seronegative. The CDR3 loop is CASSAGTGTHSGYTF. The CDR3 nucleotides read TGCGCCAGCAGCGCAGGGACAGGGACCCATTCTGGCTACACCTTC. Based on the CDR3 plus reference TRBV5-1 and TRBJ1-2, the full variable domain is KAGVTQTPRYLIKTRGQQVTLSCSPISGHRSVSWYQQTPGQGLQFLFEYFSETQRNKGNFPGRFSGRQFSNSRSEMNVSTLELGDSALYLCASSAGTGTHSGYTFGSGTRLTVV.